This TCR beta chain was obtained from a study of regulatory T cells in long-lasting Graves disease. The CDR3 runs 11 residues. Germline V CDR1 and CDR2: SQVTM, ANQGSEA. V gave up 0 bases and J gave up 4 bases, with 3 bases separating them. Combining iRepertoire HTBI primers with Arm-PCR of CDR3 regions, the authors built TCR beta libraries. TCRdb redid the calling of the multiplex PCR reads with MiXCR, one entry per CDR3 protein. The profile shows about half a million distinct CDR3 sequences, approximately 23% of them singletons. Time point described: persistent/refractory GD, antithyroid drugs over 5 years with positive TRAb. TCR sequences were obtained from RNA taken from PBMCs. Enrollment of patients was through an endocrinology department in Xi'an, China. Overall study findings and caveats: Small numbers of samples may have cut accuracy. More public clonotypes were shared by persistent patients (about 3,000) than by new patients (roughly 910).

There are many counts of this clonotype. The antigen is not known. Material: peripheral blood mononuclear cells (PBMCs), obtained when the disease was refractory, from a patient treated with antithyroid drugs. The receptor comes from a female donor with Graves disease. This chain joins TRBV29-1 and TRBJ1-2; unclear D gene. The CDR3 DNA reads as TGCAGCGTTGAAGACATCTATGGCTACACCTTC. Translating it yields CSVEDIYGYTF.